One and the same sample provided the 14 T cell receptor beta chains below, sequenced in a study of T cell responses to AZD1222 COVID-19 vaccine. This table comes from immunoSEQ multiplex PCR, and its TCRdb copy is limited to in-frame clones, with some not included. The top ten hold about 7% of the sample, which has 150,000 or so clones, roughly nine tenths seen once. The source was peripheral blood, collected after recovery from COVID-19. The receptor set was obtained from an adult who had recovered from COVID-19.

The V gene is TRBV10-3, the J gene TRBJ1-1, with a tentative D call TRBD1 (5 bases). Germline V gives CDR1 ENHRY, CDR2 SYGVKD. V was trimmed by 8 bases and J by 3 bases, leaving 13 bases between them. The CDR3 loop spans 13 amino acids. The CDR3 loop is CAIGGGVYTEAFF. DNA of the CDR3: TGTGCCATCGGAGGAGGGGTATACACTGAAGCTTTCTTT.

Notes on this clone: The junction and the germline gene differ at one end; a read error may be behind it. For the CDR3, the DNA is TGTGCCACCAGTGATCTACCAACCCCGAGGGGCCTGCACTTC. Its translation is CATSDLPTPRGLHF. The gene calls are TRBV24-1 and TRBJ1-2, with D possibly TRBD1 on 5 matching bases. This CDR3 has 14 amino acids. Germline V gives CDR1 KGHDR, CDR2 SFDVKD.

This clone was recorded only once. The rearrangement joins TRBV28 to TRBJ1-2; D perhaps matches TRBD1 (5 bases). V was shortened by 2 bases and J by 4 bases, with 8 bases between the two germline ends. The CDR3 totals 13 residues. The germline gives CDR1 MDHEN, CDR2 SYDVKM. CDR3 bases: TGTGCCAGCAGTTTAGCCAGGGCCTATGGCTACACCTTC. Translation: CASSLARAYGYTF.

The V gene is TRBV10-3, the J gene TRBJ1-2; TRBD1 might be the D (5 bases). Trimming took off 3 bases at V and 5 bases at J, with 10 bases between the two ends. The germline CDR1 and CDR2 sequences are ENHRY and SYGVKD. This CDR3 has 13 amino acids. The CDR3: CAISERDEYGYTF. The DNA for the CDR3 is TGTGCCATCAGTGAAAGGGACGAGTATGGCTACACCTTC.

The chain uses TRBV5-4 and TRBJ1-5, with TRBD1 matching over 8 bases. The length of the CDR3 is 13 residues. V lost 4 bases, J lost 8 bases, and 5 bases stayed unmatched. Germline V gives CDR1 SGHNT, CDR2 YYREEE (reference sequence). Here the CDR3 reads CASSMTGVEPQHF. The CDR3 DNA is TGTGCCAGCAGCATGACAGGGGTTGAGCCCCAGCATTTT. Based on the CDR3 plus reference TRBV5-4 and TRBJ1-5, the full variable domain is ETGVTQSPTHLIKTRGQQVTLRCSSQSGHNTVSWYQQALGQGPQFIFQYYREEENGRGNFPPRFSGLQFPNYSSELNVNALELDDSALYLCASSMTGVEPQHFGDGTRLSIL.

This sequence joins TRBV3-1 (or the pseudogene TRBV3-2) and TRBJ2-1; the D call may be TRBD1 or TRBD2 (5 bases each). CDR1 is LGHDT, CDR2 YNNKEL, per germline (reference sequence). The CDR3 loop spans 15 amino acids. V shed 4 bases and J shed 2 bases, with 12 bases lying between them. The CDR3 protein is CASSPKGRTYNEQFF. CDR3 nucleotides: TGTGCCAGCAGCCCAAAGGGGAGAACCTACAATGAGCAGTTCTTC.

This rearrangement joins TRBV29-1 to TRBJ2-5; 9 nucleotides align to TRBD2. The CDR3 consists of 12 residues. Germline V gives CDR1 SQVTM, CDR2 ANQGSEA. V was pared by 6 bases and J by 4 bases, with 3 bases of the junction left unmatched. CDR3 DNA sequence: TGCAGCGTCGGGCGGGGGGGAGAGACCCAGTACTTC. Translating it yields CSVGRGGETQYF.

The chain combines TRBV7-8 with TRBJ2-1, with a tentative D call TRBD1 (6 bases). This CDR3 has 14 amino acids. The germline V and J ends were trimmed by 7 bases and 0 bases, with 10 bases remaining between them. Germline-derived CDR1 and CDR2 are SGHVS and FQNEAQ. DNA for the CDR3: TGTGCCAGCATGGACAGTAGCTCCTACAATGAGCAGTTCTTC. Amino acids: CASMDSSSYNEQFF.

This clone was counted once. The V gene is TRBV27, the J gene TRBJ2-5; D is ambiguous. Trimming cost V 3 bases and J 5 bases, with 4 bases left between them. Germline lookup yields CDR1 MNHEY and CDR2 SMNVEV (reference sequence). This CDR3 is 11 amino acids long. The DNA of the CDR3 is TGTGCCAGCAGTTTGTCCGAGACCCAGTACTTC. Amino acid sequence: CASSLSETQYF.

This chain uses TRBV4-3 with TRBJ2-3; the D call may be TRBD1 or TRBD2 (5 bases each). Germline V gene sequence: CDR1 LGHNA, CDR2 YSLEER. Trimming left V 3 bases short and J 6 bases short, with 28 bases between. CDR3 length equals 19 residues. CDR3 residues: CASSQGPLVNRGSGDTQYF. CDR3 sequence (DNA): TGCGCCAGCAGCCAGGGGCCCTTAGTAAATCGGGGCTCGGGGGATACGCAGTATTTT.

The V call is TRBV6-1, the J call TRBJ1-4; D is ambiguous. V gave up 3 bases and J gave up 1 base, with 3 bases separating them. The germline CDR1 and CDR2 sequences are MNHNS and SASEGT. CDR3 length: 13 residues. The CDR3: CASSERTNEKLFF. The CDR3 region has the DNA TGTGCCAGCAGTGAGAGAACTAATGAAAAACTGTTTTTT.

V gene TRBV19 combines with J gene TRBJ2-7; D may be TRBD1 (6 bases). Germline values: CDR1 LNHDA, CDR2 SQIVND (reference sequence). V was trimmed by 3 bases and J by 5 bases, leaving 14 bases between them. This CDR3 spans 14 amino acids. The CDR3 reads CASSIQDRRDEQYF. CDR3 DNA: TGTGCCAGTAGTATTCAGGACAGAAGGGACGAGCAGTACTTC. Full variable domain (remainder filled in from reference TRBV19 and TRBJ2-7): DGGITQSPKYLFRKEGQNVTLSCEQNLNHDAMYWYRQDPGQGLRLIYYSQIVNDFQKGDIAEGYSVSREKKESFPLTVTSAQKNPTAFYLCASSIQDRRDEQYFGPGTRLTVT.

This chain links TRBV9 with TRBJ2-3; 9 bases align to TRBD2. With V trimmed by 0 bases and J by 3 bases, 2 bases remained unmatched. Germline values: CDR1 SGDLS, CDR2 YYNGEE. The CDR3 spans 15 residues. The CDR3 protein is CASSVAAGGTDTQYF. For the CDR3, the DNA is TGTGCCAGCAGCGTAGCAGCGGGGGGAACAGATACGCAGTATTTT.

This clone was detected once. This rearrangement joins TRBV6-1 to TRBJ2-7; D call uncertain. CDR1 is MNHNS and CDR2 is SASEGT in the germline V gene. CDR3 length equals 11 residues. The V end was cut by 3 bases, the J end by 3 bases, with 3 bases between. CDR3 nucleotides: TGTGCCAGCAGTGAGAACTACGAGCAGTACTTC. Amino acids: CASSENYEQYF.